This TCR beta chain was sequenced during a study of blood T cell repertoires in COVID-19. Overall study context: Acute-phase and convalescent COVID-19 samples originated in the United States, Italy and Spain. PBMCs, B-cell-depleted T cells, or T cells provided the cDNA or gDNA that made up the material.

Germline V gives CDR1 SGHTA, CDR2 FQGNSA. This CDR3 comprises 16 residues. V was clipped by 2 bases and J by 4 bases; unmatched bases: 6. TCRdb's copy holds only in-frame clones and misses some; the assay was immunoSEQ multiplex PCR. Of roughly 70,000 clones in the sample, more than 65% were seen once. The sample taken for sequencing was peripheral blood. The chain is built from TRBV7-2 and TRBJ2-2; 8 bases agree with TRBD2. This sequence originates from a woman in her sixties with acute or convalescent COVID-19. The DNA for the CDR3 is TGTGCCAGCAGCTTACGGGGGGGGCCGGGCACCGGGGAGCTGTTTTTT. It codes for CASSLRGGPGTGELFF.